The 7 T cell receptor beta chains below come from one sample, sequenced in a study of blood T cell repertoires in COVID-19. Profiling relied on immunoSEQ multiplex PCR, and the TCRdb table lists in-frame clones only, not all of them. The sample has about 240,000 clones; 85% to 90% are singletons. Input material: peripheral blood. The receptors stem from a woman aged 70-85 years with active or convalescent COVID-19.

V usage is TRBV24-1 and J usage is TRBJ1-5; 10 bases match TRBD1. Trimming at V came to 8 bases and at J to 4 bases, leaving 7 bases not matched to a gene. Germline-derived CDR1 and CDR2 are KGHDR and SFDVKD. This CDR3 region has 15 residues. The CDR3 DNA sequence: TGTGCCACCACCCCTTGGGACAGGGGAAATCAGCCCCAGCATTTT. This codes for CATTPWDRGNQPQHF.

J is TRBJ1-2 and V is TRBV3-1 (or the pseudogene TRBV3-2); possibly TRBD1 for D (6 bases). Trimming took off 3 bases at V and 5 bases at J, with 22 bases between the two ends. The CDR3 covers 17 residues. Germline values: CDR1 LGHDT, CDR2 YNNKEL (reference sequence). The CDR3, as DNA: TGTGCCAGCAGCCAGCTCCCGGGAGGGGGACTGGAATATGGCTACACCTTC. This sequence encodes CASSQLPGGGLEYGYTF.

This sequence joins TRBV7-8 and TRBJ2-7; 9 bases fit TRBD1. The CDR3 has 14 amino acids. V was pared by 5 bases and J by 4 bases, with 6 bases of the junction left unmatched. The V gene's germline CDR1 is SGHVS and CDR2 FQNEAQ. Here the CDR3 DNA reads TGTGCCAGCAGCCAAGCGGGACAGGGTTACGAGCAGTACTTC. This translates into CASSQAGQGYEQYF.

The CDR3 is CASRGTGPTFGYGYTF. For the CDR3, the DNA is TGTGCCAGCAGGGGGACAGGACCTACCTTCGGCTATGGCTACACCTTC. The chain links TRBV27 to TRBJ1-2; TRBD1 matches at 8 bases. V gave up 6 bases and J gave up 4 bases; unmatched junction bases: 13. The CDR3 spans 16 residues. From germline, CDR1 is MNHEY and CDR2 SMNVEV (reference sequence).

This sequence joins TRBV11-1 and TRBJ2-5; the match to TRBD2 covers 9 bases. V lost 3 bases, J lost 4 bases, and 6 bases stayed unmatched. Germline V gives CDR1 SGHAT, CDR2 FQDESV (reference sequence). The CDR3 has 15 amino acids. In nucleotides, the CDR3 is TGTGCCAGCAGCTTTAGCGGGGGCCGATCAGAGACCCAGTACTTC. Its protein is CASSFSGGRSETQYF.

V and J are TRBV6-2 or TRBV6-3 and TRBJ2-3; TRBD2 aligns across 7 bases. The CDR3 runs 15 residues. The germline V gene encodes CDR1 MNHEY and CDR2 SVGEGT. V lost 4 bases and J lost 3; bases outside the gene matches: 7. The CDR3 is CASSSGLGGTDTQYF. The DNA of the CDR3 is TGTGCCAGCAGTTCGGGACTGGGGGGGACAGATACGCAGTATTTT.

The CDR3 protein is CASSQRGRVEQYF. The CDR3 coding sequence is TGTGCCAGCAGCCAGCGGGGAAGAGTCGAGCAGTACTTC. V is TRBV7-8 and J is TRBJ2-7; 7 bases are a match to TRBD2. V was clipped by 5 bases and J by 6 bases; unmatched bases: 7. The CDR3 is made up of 13 amino acids. The germline V gene has CDR1 SGHVS and CDR2 FQNEAQ.